Listed below are T cell receptor beta chains from one sample, sequenced in a study of naive and memory T cell subsets. TCRdb reprocessed the UMI-ligation and nested PCR reads with MiXCR, giving one entry per CDR3 protein. The sample yields about 90,000 distinct CDR3 sequences, about 6.5% seen once. The source material was central memory CD4+ T cells from blood. The receptors originated from a human donor in good health. CDR3s include the opening cysteine and the closing phenylalanine or tryptophan. D genes are given only for firm matches. Rows may omit the clone size; those that give it use once, few, many or a size class.

J gene: TRBJ2-1; V gene: TRBV14; clone size: -; D gene: TRBD2; CDR3 DNA: TGTGCCAGCGGTATAGCGGGAGGGACCCATGAGCAGTTCTTC; CDR3 protein: CASGIAGGTHEQFF
J gene: TRBJ2-5; V gene: TRBV6-2/TRBV6-3; clone size: few; D gene: -; CDR3 DNA: TGTGCCAGCAGCCCAAGCGGACTAGAGACCCAGTACTTC; CDR3 protein: CASSPSGLETQYF
J gene: TRBJ2-7; V gene: TRBV5-6; clone size: many; D gene: TRBD2; CDR3 DNA: TGTGCCAGCAGCTTAGGCAGCGGGATAAGCTACGAGCAGTACTTC; CDR3 protein: CASSLGSGISYEQYF
J gene: TRBJ2-2; V gene: TRBV6-6; clone size: few; D gene: TRBD1; CDR3 DNA: TGTGCCAGCAGAACGGACAGGGTGGGGACCGGGGAGCTGTTTTTT; CDR3 protein: CASRTDRVGTGELFF
J gene: TRBJ1-4; V gene: TRBV12-3/TRBV12-4; clone size: few; D gene: -; CDR3 DNA: TGTGCCAGCAGTTTAAGGGGCGCGGGAGAAAAACTGTTTTTT; CDR3 protein: CASSLRGAGEKLFF
J gene: TRBJ2-7; V gene: TRBV12-3/TRBV12-4; clone size: many; D gene: -; CDR3 DNA: TGTGCCAGCAGGGGGGGTTCGTGGAAGCAGTACTTC; CDR3 protein: CASRGGSWKQYF
J gene: TRBJ2-7; V gene: TRBV7-9; clone size: -; D gene: -; CDR3 DNA: TGTGCCAGCAGCCCCCGAGCAGGGGTAGGGGGGCTGGGGTACGAGCAGTACTTC; CDR3 protein: CASSPRAGVGGLGYEQYF
J gene: TRBJ2-1; V gene: TRBV25-1; clone size: -; D gene: -; CDR3 DNA: TGTGCCAGCAGTCTCGGGAACTACAATGAGCAGTTCTTC; CDR3 protein: CASSLGNYNEQFF
J gene: TRBJ1-5; V gene: TRBV20-1; clone size: many; D gene: -; CDR3 DNA: TGCAGTGCTAGAGGGACAGTGAATCAGCCCCAGCATTTT; CDR3 protein: CSARGTVNQPQHF
J gene: TRBJ2-3; V gene: TRBV29-1; clone size: many; D gene: -; CDR3 DNA: TGCAGCGTTGGCTCTAGCGAAATCACAGATACGCAGTATTTT; CDR3 protein: CSVGSSEITDTQYF
J gene: TRBJ2-5; V gene: TRBV11-3; clone size: -; D gene: TRBD1; CDR3 DNA: TGTGCCAGCAGCTTAGAGTGGACAGGCCAAGAGACCCAGTACTTC; CDR3 protein: CASSLEWTGQETQYF
J gene: TRBJ2-7; V gene: TRBV5-4; clone size: many; D gene: -; CDR3 DNA: TGTGCCATCGAGGGAGGCGTAGGTGAGGAGCAGTACTTC; CDR3 protein: CAIEGGVGEEQYF
J gene: TRBJ2-3; V gene: TRBV5-6; clone size: few; D gene: TRBD2; CDR3 DNA: TGTGCCAGCAGCTTCCCTAGCGGGGGGGCCACAGATACGCAGTATTTT; CDR3 protein: CASSFPSGGATDTQYF
J gene: TRBJ1-1; V gene: TRBV20-1; clone size: many; D gene: -; CDR3 DNA: TGCAGTGCTCCCAACAATAGGCAGGGGACTGAAGCTTTCTTT; CDR3 protein: CSAPNNRQGTEAFF
J gene: TRBJ2-3; V gene: TRBV7-3; clone size: few; D gene: -; CDR3 DNA: TGTGCCAGCAGCTTAGCTAGCCGAGCTCGCACAGATACGCAGTATTTT; CDR3 protein: CASSLASRARTDTQYF
J gene: TRBJ1-1; V gene: TRBV3-1; clone size: many; D gene: -; CDR3 DNA: TGTGCCAGCAGCCTCCGAGGAGACACTGAAGCTTTCTTT; CDR3 protein: CASSLRGDTEAFF
J gene: TRBJ2-1; V gene: TRBV28; clone size: -; D gene: -; CDR3 DNA: TGTGCCAGCAGTTTATTCGGCCGGAACAGGGGGGGGTCCTACAATGAGCAGTTCTTC; CDR3 protein: CASSLFGRNRGGSYNEQFF
J gene: TRBJ1-4; V gene: TRBV4-2; clone size: many; D gene: -; CDR3 DNA: TGTGCCAGCAGCCTGGACGTCCGCGCAACTAATGAAAAACTGTTTTTT; CDR3 protein: CASSLDVRATNEKLFF
J gene: TRBJ2-7; V gene: TRBV4-2; clone size: many; D gene: TRBD2; CDR3 DNA: TGTGCCAGCAGCCAGACCGGGACTAGCGGGAGGGCCGAGCAGTACTTC; CDR3 protein: CASSQTGTSGRAEQYF